Listed below are T cell receptor beta chains from one sample, sequenced in a study of vaccination and CD4 T cells after COVID-19. TCRdb processed the PCR reads anew with MiXCR; each CDR3 protein has one entry. The data hold over 20,000 distinct CDR3 sequences, with 35% observed a single time. The antigens these receptors bind are not known. The material sequenced was CD4+ T cells from blood, cultured in vitro, taken about 7 months after SARS-CoV-2 vaccination. The origin of the receptors is a human donor who had recovered from COVID-19. The CDR3 runs from the conserved cysteine through the conserved F or W. The D gene is left open where the match is weak. A row's size may be missing; if present it is once, few, many or a size class.

J | size | V | D | DNA | CDR3
TRBJ1-2 | few | TRBV27 | NA | TGTGCCAGCAGTTCCCTATCTGGACAGTCTTACGCCAGCTTC | CASSSLSGQSYASF
TRBJ2-7 | NA | TRBV20-1 | NA | TGCAGTGCTAGAGACCTAGTTGTAGGGGACGAGCAGTACTTC | CSARDLVVGDEQYF
TRBJ2-1 | NA | TRBV28 | TRBD1 | TGTGCCAGCAGTCCCCCCCCGACGACAGGGGATGAGCAGTTCTTC | CASSPPPTTGDEQFF
TRBJ1-2 | NA | TRBV7-3 | NA | TGTGCCAGCAGCCCAATGGCAGGGTCGAACTATGGCTACACCTTC | CASSPMAGSNYGYTF
TRBJ1-6 | NA | TRBV6-1 | NA | TGTGCCAGCAGTCGGGACCTCTATAATTCACCCCTCCACTTT | CASSRDLYNSPLHF
TRBJ1-5 | NA | TRBV21-1 | NA | TGTGCCAGCAGCAAAAAGGAGGTTTATGGCAATCAGCCCCAGCATTTT | CASSKKEVYGNQPQHF
TRBJ2-7 | few | TRBV6-1 | NA | TGTGCCAGCAGTGAGCAGGGGATATCATACGAGCAGTACTTC | CASSEQGISYEQYF
TRBJ2-7 | NA | TRBV19 | TRBD2 | TGTGCCAGTAGTGGGACTAGCGGGACCTCCTACGAGCAGTACTTC | CASSGTSGTSYEQYF
TRBJ2-7 | few | TRBV7-3 | TRBD1 | TGTGCCAGCAGCCGGGACAGGGACGACGAGCAGTACTTC | CASSRDRDDEQYF
TRBJ1-6 | few | TRBV6-5 | TRBD1 | TGTGCCAGCAGTTTGACAGGGGAGGAATCACCCCTCCACTTT | CASSLTGEESPLHF
TRBJ1-2 | few | TRBV6-5 | NA | TGTGCCAGCAGTTACTTCCAAGGTCGCTATGGCTACACCTTC | CASSYFQGRYGYTF
TRBJ2-3 | NA | TRBV6-4 | TRBD2 | TGTGCCAGCAGCCCAGCGGGAGACGGCACAGATACGCAGTATTTT | CASSPAGDGTDTQYF
TRBJ1-1 | few | TRBV20-1 | NA | TGCAGTGCTAGTCCGGGGGCGCGTACTGAAGCTTTCTTT | CSASPGARTEAFF
TRBJ2-1 | NA | TRBV6-5 | TRBD2 | TGTGCCAGCAGTTATACTAGCGGGAGGAATGAGCAGTTCTTC | CASSYTSGRNEQFF
TRBJ1-5 | NA | TRBV7-2 | NA | TGTGCCAGCAGCTTAGGTTGGCAGGGTAATCAGCCCCAGCATTTT | CASSLGWQGNQPQHF
TRBJ2-1 | few | TRBV6-1 | TRBD2 | TGTGCCATCGGGACTAGCGGGACGAGCTCCTACAATGAGCAGTTCTTC | CAIGTSGTSSYNEQFF
TRBJ1-2 | few | TRBV28 | TRBD1 | TGTGCCAGCAGTTTAAAAGCCAGGGGGCAGCGAGGCTACACCTTC | CASSLKARGQRGYTF
TRBJ2-5 | NA | TRBV29-1 | NA | TGCAGCGTTGACCAGGACCGGTCGGAGACCCAGTACTTC | CSVDQDRSETQYF
TRBJ2-7 | few | TRBV6-1 | NA | TGTGCCAGCAGTACAAATTCGGTCGAGCTCGAGCAGTACTTC | CASSTNSVELEQYF
TRBJ1-6 | NA | TRBV19 | TRBD1 | TGTGCCAGTAGTACCGGGACAGGGATTAATTCACCCCTCCACTTT | CASSTGTGINSPLHF
TRBJ2-5 | few | TRBV20-1 | NA | TGCAGTGCTAGCGGAGGAATAGCGGAAGAGACCCAGTACTTC | CSASGGIAEETQYF
TRBJ1-2 | NA | TRBV28 | NA | TGTGCCAGCACCTCCCAGGGCTATGGCTACACCTTC | CASTSQGYGYTF
TRBJ2-5 | few | TRBV27 | TRBD1 | TGTGCCAGCGCCGCCATTGGACAGGGGGAAGAGACCCAGTACTTC | CASAAIGQGEETQYF
TRBJ2-5 | NA | TRBV27 | TRBD2 | TGTGCCAGCAGTTTCTCTTCCTTTTGGGGGGGAGAGACCCAGTACTTC | CASSFSSFWGGETQYF
TRBJ2-5 | NA | TRBV7-9 | NA | TGTGCCAGCAGCTCCCCGGCCCGGGAACAAGAGACCCAGTACTTC | CASSSPAREQETQYF
TRBJ2-3 | NA | TRBV20-1 | NA | TGCAGTGCTAGATACGGGGGAGGGGGAGATACGCAGTATTTT | CSARYGGGGDTQYF
TRBJ2-1 | NA | TRBV11-1 | TRBD1 | TGTGCCAGCAGACCGGGACAGGGGGCTGATGAGCAGTTCTTC | CASRPGQGADEQFF
TRBJ1-5 | few | TRBV20-1 | NA | TGCAGTGCTAGAGATGGTAGGGAGGGCAATCAGCCCCAGCATTTT | CSARDGREGNQPQHF
TRBJ2-3 | NA | TRBV7-9 | NA | TGTGCCAGCAGCTTAAGTTCCCTAGCACTGAGCACAGATACGCAGTATTTT | CASSLSSLALSTDTQYF